These 32 T cell receptor beta chains were all obtained from the same sample, sequenced in a study of blood T cell repertoires in COVID-19. Assay used: immunoSEQ multiplex PCR; TCRdb lists only in-frame clones, some missing. The top ten hold over 10% of the sample, which has around 160,000 clones, approximately 90% seen once. Sequenced material: peripheral blood. Receptor source: a man aged 18 to 35 with COVID-19, enrolled during active disease.

The sample holds one count of this clone. J is TRBJ1-4 and V is TRBV3-1 (or the pseudogene TRBV3-2), with TRBD1 matching over 10 bases. Looked up from germline, CDR1 is LGHDT and CDR2 is YNNKEL (reference sequence). The V and J ends lost 2 bases and 6 bases, in that order; junction bases with no gene match: 6. The CDR3 consists of 16 residues. The CDR3 bases are TGTGCCAGCAGCCAAACCCCGGGACAGGGGTATGAAAAACTGTTTTTT. Its translation: CASSQTPGQGYEKLFF.

The chain links TRBV19 to TRBJ2-1, with 8 bases fitting TRBD2. CDR3 length: 17 amino acids. CDR1 is LNHDA and CDR2 is SQIVND in the germline V gene (reference sequence). Losses at the gene ends were 4 bases for V and 6 bases for J; bases not matched to a gene: 14. The CDR3 region has the DNA TGTGCCAGTAGTAGGGGACCTGGAAGCGGGAGTGGCAATGAGCAGTTCTTC. As protein: CASSRGPGSGSGNEQFF.

The gene calls are TRBV11-2 and TRBJ2-7, with 7 bases lining up with TRBD2. The germline V gene has CDR1 SGHAT and CDR2 FQNNGV. The CDR3 is made up of 17 amino acids. V lost 1 base to trimming and J lost 3 bases; unmatched junction nucleotides: 12. DNA of the CDR3: TGTGCCAGCAGCTTAGGGCTCCCAACCGGGGGGTACTACGAGCAGTACTTC. It yields the protein CASSLGLPTGGYYEQYF.

The chain uses TRBV9 and TRBJ2-7, with 8 positions matching TRBD2. Germline lookup yields CDR1 SGDLS and CDR2 YYNGEE. The ends lost 4 bases at V and 3 bases at J; junction bases unmatched: 9. The CDR3 runs to 15 residues. CDR3 nucleotides: TGTGCCAGCAGCAGGGGGAGCGGGAGTTTCTACGAGCAGTACTTC. Translating gives CASSRGSGSFYEQYF.

The V gene is TRBV4-1, the J gene TRBJ2-7; 10 bases match TRBD1. The CDR3 spans 15 residues. The V gene's germline CDR1 is MGHRA and CDR2 YSYEKL. V shed 4 bases and J 4 bases; nucleotides not matched to a gene: 7. CDR3 residues: CASSLGTGESYEQYF. The CDR3 DNA reads TGCGCCAGCAGCCTCGGGACAGGGGAATCATACGAGCAGTACTTC.

V usage is TRBV9 and J usage is TRBJ2-3, with D maybe TRBD1 (5 bases). This CDR3 comprises 16 residues. Trimming cost V 0 bases and J 4 bases, with 15 bases left between them. CDR1 is SGDLS and CDR2 is YYNGEE in the germline V gene. This CDR3 reads CASSVEDITPPDTQYF. The CDR3 DNA reads as TGTGCCAGCAGCGTAGAGGACATTACCCCGCCAGATACGCAGTATTTT.

The V gene is TRBV19, the J gene TRBJ1-3, with D perhaps TRBD1 (6 bases). The CDR3 is made up of 13 amino acids. Germline loops: CDR1 LNHDA, CDR2 SQIVND (reference sequence). Trimming shortened V by 5 bases and J by 4 bases, and 9 bases separated the two germline ends. For the CDR3, the DNA is TGTGCCAGTAGTGCGGACAGAGGAAACACCATATATTTT. It specifies CASSADRGNTIYF. Combining the CDR3 with reference TRBV19 and TRBJ1-3 gives the whole variable domain DGGITQSPKYLFRKEGQNVTLSCEQNLNHDAMYWYRQDPGQGLRLIYYSQIVNDFQKGDIAEGYSVSREKKESFPLTVTSAQKNPTAFYLCASSADRGNTIYFGEGSWLTVV.

The chain uses TRBV27 and TRBJ2-3; 10 bases are a match to TRBD2. The CDR3 sequence is 18 residues long. Germline trimming cut 1 base from V and 4 bases from J; bases unmatched to any gene: 11. CDR1 and CDR2 (germline): MNHEY, SMNVEV (reference sequence). This CDR3 reads CASSLLASGSTAPDTQYF. The DNA for the CDR3 is TGTGCCAGCAGTTTATTGGCTAGCGGGAGCACGGCCCCAGATACGCAGTATTTT.

The rearrangement joins TRBV19 to TRBJ2-6, with D possibly matching TRBD1 (6 bases). The germline gives CDR1 LNHDA, CDR2 SQIVND (reference sequence). The germline V and J ends were trimmed by 7 bases and 4 bases, with 17 bases remaining between them. The CDR3 is 16 amino acids. This chain's CDR3 is CASTTGSLTGANVLTF. DNA for the CDR3: TGTGCCAGTACTACAGGGAGTCTCACAGGGGCCAACGTCCTGACTTTC.

This clone has a handful of counts. The V gene is TRBV2, the J gene TRBJ2-2, with a tentative D call TRBD1 (6 bases). Trimming shortened V by 5 bases and J by 4 bases, and 17 bases separated the two germline ends. The CDR3 contains 16 residues. Germline V gene data show CDR1 as SNHLY and CDR2 as FYNNEI. The CDR3 DNA is TGTGCCAGCAGTCCTCTTTCTCCAGGGGCCACCGGGGAGCTGTTTTTT. Translation gives CASSPLSPGATGELFF. Complete variable domain (other parts from reference TRBV2 and TRBJ2-2): EPEVTQTPSHQVTQMGQEVILRCVPISNHLYFYWYRQILGQKVEFLVSFYNNEISEKSEIFDDQFSVERPDGSNFTLKIRSTKLEDSAMYFCASSPLSPGATGELFFGEGSRLTVL.

The V call is TRBV2, the J call TRBJ2-6; 9 bases line up with TRBD1. The germline gives CDR1 SNHLY, CDR2 FYNNEI. The CDR3 is 16 amino acids. Trimming removed 6 bases from V and 3 bases from J; junction bases left unmatched: 6. CDR3: CASSLQGAVGANVLTF. In DNA form, the CDR3 reads TGTGCCAGCAGCCTACAGGGGGCTGTTGGGGCCAACGTCCTGACTTTC.

The chain combines TRBV11-3 with TRBJ2-7; D might be TRBD2 (5 bases). Trimming stripped 1 base from V and 6 bases from J, with 10 bases between. The CDR3 covers 13 residues. Germline V gives CDR1 SGHNT, CDR2 YENEEA. DNA for the CDR3: TGTGCCAGCAGCTTAGTCGAGGGCTCCGAGCAGTACTTC. Its protein product is CASSLVEGSEQYF.

The CDR3 reads CASSIKGTRFTDTQYF. In DNA, the CDR3 is TGTGCCAGTAGTATTAAGGGGACAAGATTCACAGATACGCAGTATTTT. This chain joins TRBV19 and TRBJ2-3; D might be TRBD1 (6 bases). The CDR3 contains 16 residues. The V gene lost 3 bases and the J gene lost 2 bases, with 15 bases spanning the gap. Germline V gene sequence: CDR1 LNHDA, CDR2 SQIVND (reference sequence).

J is TRBJ2-7 and V is TRBV3-1 (or the pseudogene TRBV3-2); TRBD2 matches at 9 bases. The CDR3 is 15 residues long. Germline CDR1 LGHDT, CDR2 YNNKEL (reference sequence). With 6 bases clipped from V and 0 bases from J, the junction kept 6 bases outside the gene matches. CDR3 protein: CASSSAGGSSYEQYF. The CDR3, as DNA: TGTGCCAGCAGTTCGGCGGGAGGGAGCTCCTACGAGCAGTACTTC.

This clone was found once. The rearrangement joins TRBV21-1 to TRBJ2-3; the table names TRBD1, a call not compared with the DNA. TRBV21-1 is a pseudogene locus. The CDR3 length is 17 residues. As DNA, the CDR3 is TGTGCCAGCAGCAAAGTCCACGGACACTTTAGCACAGATACGCAGTATTTT. Residues: CASSKVHGHFSTDTQYF.

This clone has more than one count but fewer than ten. V usage is TRBV7-9 and J usage is TRBJ2-7; 8 positions agree with TRBD2. V was clipped by 3 bases and J by 5 bases; unmatched bases: 9. Germline CDR1 and CDR2: SEHNR and FQNEAQ (reference sequence). There are 15 residues in the CDR3. Written as DNA, the CDR3 is TGTGCCAGCAGCTTTGACAGCGGGAGAAGAAACGAGCAGTACTTC. This sequence encodes CASSFDSGRRNEQYF.

About this clone itself: At one of its ends the junction is not consistent with the germline gene, which may arise from a read error. The chain couples TRBV27 to TRBJ1-4, with 9 bases that match TRBD1. Germline V gene data show CDR1 as MNHEY and CDR2 as SMNVEV (reference sequence). The CDR3 is made up of 15 amino acids. The CDR3 nucleotides read TGTGCCAGCAGTCCTACAGGGGGCGGAGCTGAAAAACTGCTTTTT. It codes for CASSPTGGGAEKLLF.

Written as DNA, the CDR3 is TGTGCCAGCAGCTTCGTCGGCAGGGGGGAAGCTTTCTTT. It translates to CASSFVGRGEAFF. The rearrangement uses TRBV5-6 and TRBJ1-1; 7 positions match TRBD1. The germline gives CDR1 SGHDT, CDR2 YYEEEE. The V and J ends lost 2 bases and 8 bases, in that order; junction bases with no gene match: 6. The CDR3 extends over 13 amino acids.

V is TRBV28 and J is TRBJ2-7, with D perhaps matching TRBD2 (6 bases). CDR1 is MDHEN, CDR2 SYDVKM, per germline. V was pared by 2 bases and J by 3 bases, with 14 bases between. CDR3 length: 15 amino acids. The CDR3 loop is CASSLIRGYGYEQYF. The CDR3 DNA reads as TGTGCCAGCAGTTTAATCCGGGGGTATGGCTACGAGCAGTACTTC.

Comment on this clone: A junction boundary mismatches the germline segment, possibly from a read error. The gene calls are TRBV4-3 and TRBJ1-4; TRBD1 matches at 9 bases. CDR3 length: 15 amino acids. Germline assignment: CDR1 LGHNA and CDR2 YSLEER. The CDR3 sequence is CASSRAGTGNEKLLF. CDR3 nucleotides: TGCGCCAGCAGCCGTGCCGGGACAGGGAATGAAAAACTGCTTTTT.

The V and J genes are TRBV6-2 or TRBV6-3 and TRBJ2-3; 8 bases are a match to TRBD2. V dropped 5 bases and J dropped 2; count of bases not matched to a gene: 12. Germline V gene sequence: CDR1 MNHEY, CDR2 SVGEGT. The CDR3 loop spans 17 amino acids. CDR3 amino acids: CASSPNSGIPLTDTQYF. As DNA, the CDR3 is TGTGCCAGCAGTCCGAATAGCGGGATCCCCCTCACAGATACGCAGTATTTT.

The CDR3 spells CAIMSRPYEQYF. In DNA form, the CDR3 reads TGTGCCATCATGTCTAGACCCTACGAGCAGTACTTC. The chain recombines TRBV10-3 with TRBJ2-7; D is ambiguous. The CDR3 spans 12 residues. Trimming pared 7 bases from V and 2 bases from J, leaving 9 bases between. From germline, CDR1 is ENHRY and CDR2 SYGVKD.

This clone has a single count. The CDR3 DNA reads as TGCGCCAGCAGCCCGAAGGAGGGACTCAGTCATAATTCACCCCTCCACTTT. Protein: CASSPKEGLSHNSPLHF. This sequence joins TRBV5-1 and TRBJ1-6, with a possible D match to TRBD1 (5 bases). Trimming removed 4 bases at V and 5 bases at J, with 19 bases between. Germline CDR1 reads SGHRS; CDR2 reads YFSETQ. The CDR3 has 17 amino acids.

The chain links TRBV7-6 to TRBJ1-1, with D uncertain. V lost 1 base, J lost 4 bases, and 7 bases lay in between. Germline CDR1 and CDR2: SGHVS and FNYEAQ. The CDR3 loop spans 13 amino acids. CDR3 nucleotide sequence: TGTGCCAGCAGCTTAGGGGCAGGCACTGAAGCTTTCTTT. Protein sequence: CASSLGAGTEAFF.

The chain couples TRBV27 to TRBJ1-5, with TRBD1 identical over 7 bases. Trimming took 6 bases from V and 2 from J; bases not matched to a gene: 4. CDR1 and CDR2 from the germline V gene are MNHEY and SMNVEV (reference sequence). The CDR3 is 14 amino acids. CDR3 in amino acids: CASRTGYGNQPQHF. The CDR3 DNA reads TGTGCCAGCAGGACAGGGTACGGCAATCAGCCCCAGCATTTT.

The V and J genes are TRBV7-9 and TRBJ2-7, with 11 bases lining up with TRBD1. CDR1 SEHNR and CDR2 FQNEAQ come from the germline V gene (reference sequence). This CDR3 has 18 amino acids. V lost 4 bases to trimming and J lost 3 bases; unmatched junction nucleotides: 14. CDR3 bases: TGTGCCAGCAGCTCAACCTCCGGGACAGGGGGATCGAACTACGAGCAGTACTTC. Protein: CASSSTSGTGGSNYEQYF. Drawing the rest from reference TRBV7-9 and TRBJ2-7, the complete variable domain is DTGVSQNPRHKITKRGQNVTFRCDPISEHNRLYWYRQTLGQGPEFLTYFQNEAQLEKSRLLSDRFSAERPKGSFSTLEIQRTEQGDSAMYLCASSSTSGTGGSNYEQYFGPGTRLTVT.

The chain links TRBV7-2 to TRBJ2-3; D is ambiguous. Germline CDR1 is SGHTA and CDR2 is FQGNSA. The CDR3 totals 15 residues. The ends were cut back, 1 base at V and 4 bases at J, with 12 bases in the middle. The CDR3 nucleotides are TGTGCCAGCAGCTTAGGTATGGGCCCGCCAGATACGCAGTATTTT. This gives the protein CASSLGMGPPDTQYF.

The J gene is TRBJ1-1, the V gene TRBV27; D is undetermined. This CDR3 region has 14 residues. The germline V gene encodes CDR1 MNHEY and CDR2 SMNVEV (reference sequence). The V end was cut by 1 base, the J end by 1 base, with 7 bases between. CDR3: CASSLYSGNTEAFF. The DNA for the CDR3 is TGTGCCAGCAGTTTATATTCAGGGAACACTGAAGCTTTCTTT.

The chain is built from TRBV6-1 and TRBJ1-4; D not resolved. Germline V gene data show CDR1 as MNHNS and CDR2 as SASEGT. V was cut by 3 bases and J by 7 bases, with 15 bases left in between. The CDR3 runs 15 residues. The CDR3 coding sequence is TGTGCCAGCAGTGAGTCGAACTGGGCGGGTGAAAAACTGTTTTTT. It is translated as CASSESNWAGEKLFF.

V gene TRBV5-6 combines with J gene TRBJ2-5, with TRBD2 matching 9 bases. CDR3 size: 16 residues. The V segment lost 3 bases and the J segment 5 bases; nucleotides outside the gene matches: 11. CDR1 and CDR2 (germline): SGHDT, YYEEEE. The DNA of the CDR3 is TGTGCCAGCAGCTCTATTGGCGGGAGGGCCTACGAGACCCAGTACTTC. Translation gives CASSSIGGRAYETQYF.

The genes are TRBV28 and TRBJ2-5; tentatively, D is TRBD2 (5 bases). Germline V gene sequence: CDR1 MDHEN, CDR2 SYDVKM. This CDR3 region has 15 residues. V gave up 5 bases and J gave up 1 base, with 14 bases separating them. The DNA of the CDR3 is TGTGCCAGCAGTGAACTACCTAGCAGCCAAGAGACCCAGTACTTC. It codes for CASSELPSSQETQYF. The full variable domain, completed using reference TRBV28 and TRBJ2-5, is DVKVTQSSRYLVKRTGEKVFLECVQDMDHENMFWYRQDPGLGLRLIYFSYDVKMKEKGDIPEGYSVSREKKERFSLILESASTNQTSMYLCASSELPSSQETQYFGPGTRLLVL.

This chain connects TRBV27 to TRBJ1-2; maybe TRBD1 (6 bases). V lost 2 bases to trimming and J lost 5 bases, with 15 bases between them. The CDR3 loop spans 15 amino acids. The germline CDR1 and CDR2 sequences are MNHEY and SMNVEV (reference sequence). For the CDR3, the DNA is TGTGCCAGCAGTTTAGCGCAGGGGTGGAGGTATGGCTACACCTTC. Translated, it gives CASSLAQGWRYGYTF.